These T cell receptor beta chains were read from a single sample in a study of blood T cell repertoires in COVID-19. Profiled with immunoSEQ multiplex PCR; TCRdb holds only in-frame clones, not every one. The table includes roughly 200,000 clones, about 90% detected once. The sequenced material came from PBMCs or T cells enriched from blood (not recorded which). Receptor source: a young man who had recovered from COVID-19. Both conserved end residues are part of each CDR3. The D gene is left open where the match is weak. Some rows mark clone size as missing; the rest say once, few, many or name a class of expanded clone.

J: TRBJ1-1; D: .; length: 14; size: .; V: TRBV4-3; DNA: TGCGCCAGCAGCGCCGGGCCAGGGTCCACTGAAGCTTTCTTT; CDR3: CASSAGPGSTEAFF
J: TRBJ2-3; D: .; length: 15; size: .; V: TRBV27; DNA: TGTGCCAGCATTAAGCAGGGGAGATCGACAGATACGCAGTATTTT; CDR3: CASIKQGRSTDTQYF
J: TRBJ2-5; D: TRBD2; length: 15; size: .; V: TRBV7-2; DNA: TGTGCCAGCAGCTTAGAGGGACTAGTCAGAGAGACCCAGTACTTC; CDR3: CASSLEGLVRETQYF
J: TRBJ1-6; D: TRBD1; length: 14; size: .; V: TRBV27; DNA: TGTGCCAGCAGTTTAGGGACAGGGAATTCACCCCTCCACTTT; CDR3: CASSLGTGNSPLHF
J: TRBJ2-7; D: TRBD1; length: 16; size: .; V: TRBV6-1; DNA: TGTGCCAGCAGTGATTGGACAGGGCTTCTTTCTTACGAGCAGTACTTC; CDR3: CASSDWTGLLSYEQYF
J: TRBJ1-5; D: TRBD1; length: 14; size: .; V: TRBV28; DNA: TGTGCCACCCAGGGGGGCGGTAGCAATCAGCCCCAGCATTTT; CDR3: CATQGGGSNQPQHF
J: TRBJ1-1; D: .; length: 14; size: .; V: TRBV19; DNA: TGTGCCAGCAAGACAGGCCCGCTGAACACTGAAGCTTTCTTT; CDR3: CASKTGPLNTEAFF
J: TRBJ2-3; D: TRBD2; length: 13; size: .; V: TRBV19; DNA: TGTGCCAGTAGTGGGCTAGCGGGAGATACGCAGTATTTT; CDR3: CASSGLAGDTQYF
J: TRBJ2-7; D: .; length: 14; size: .; V: TRBV6-2/TRBV6-3; DNA: TGTGCCAGCAGCAGCCCAATTGCCTCCTACGAGCAGTACTTC; CDR3: CASSSPIASYEQYF
J: TRBJ2-7; D: TRBD2; length: 15; size: few; V: TRBV6-2/TRBV6-3; DNA: TGTGCCAGCAGGCCTAGCGGGAGGTCCCAGCGCGAGCAGTACTTC; CDR3: CASRPSGRSQREQYF
J: TRBJ1-1; D: TRBD1; length: 17; size: .; V: TRBV4-3; DNA: TGCGCCAGCAGCCAAGATCTAGGGCAGGGGGTTAACACTGAAGCTTTCTTT; CDR3: CASSQDLGQGVNTEAFF
J: TRBJ1-5; D: .; length: 15; size: .; V: TRBV19; DNA: TGTGCCAGTACCCGCAGCGGGACGGGGGATCAGCCCCAGCATTTT; CDR3: CASTRSGTGDQPQHF
J: TRBJ2-1; D: TRBD1; length: 16; size: .; V: TRBV29-1; DNA: TGCAGCGTTGAAGAAGTGGGGACAGGCCTGTACAATGAGCAGTTCTTC; CDR3: CSVEEVGTGLYNEQFF
J: TRBJ2-7; D: .; length: 13; size: .; V: TRBV3-1/TRBV3-2; DNA: TGTGCCAGCAGCCAAAAGCCAGGGTTTAAGCAGTACTTC; CDR3: CASSQKPGFKQYF
J: TRBJ2-5; D: .; length: 15; size: .; V: TRBV7-2; DNA: TGTGCCAGCAGCTTAGATGTGCACTACCAAGAGACCCAGTACTTC; CDR3: CASSLDVHYQETQYF
J: TRBJ1-1; D: TRBD1; length: 15; size: .; V: TRBV7-2; DNA: TGTGCCAGCAGCTTGACAGGGCTCATGAACACTGAAGCTTTCTTT; CDR3: CASSLTGLMNTEAFF
J: TRBJ1-2; D: .; length: 14; size: .; V: TRBV7-2; DNA: TGTGCCAGCAGCTTAGTCCGGGACTCGTATGGCTACACCTTC; CDR3: CASSLVRDSYGYTF
J: TRBJ1-4; D: TRBD1; length: 16; size: .; V: TRBV9; DNA: TGTGCCAGCAGCTCAGACAGGGCCACAACTAATGAAAAACTGTTTTTT; CDR3: CASSSDRATTNEKLFF
J: TRBJ2-3; D: .; length: 15; size: .; V: TRBV24-1; DNA: TGTGCCACCAGTGATTTTGAGTACAGCTCAGATACGCAGTATTTT; CDR3: CATSDFEYSSDTQYF
J: TRBJ2-5; D: .; length: 19; size: once; V: TRBV7-6; DNA: TGTGCCAGCAGCTTTCCCCGGCTACCGGGGGAAACAAGCCGAGAGACCCAGTACTTC; CDR3: CASSFPRLPGETSRETQYF
J: TRBJ2-1; D: TRBD2; length: 18; size: .; V: TRBV6-2/TRBV6-3; DNA: TGTGCCAGCAGCCCTACCGGACTAGCGGGGGGCCCGGGAGATGAGCAGTTCTTC; CDR3: CASSPTGLAGGPGDEQFF
J: TRBJ1-4; D: TRBD1; length: 16; size: .; V: TRBV10-3; DNA: TGTGCCATCAGTGAGTTTAGACAGGGACCTAATGAAAAACTGTTTTTT; CDR3: CAISEFRQGPNEKLFF
J: TRBJ1-4; D: TRBD1; length: 14; size: .; V: TRBV15; DNA: TGTGCCACCAGCTTCCGGGACAGGGGGTTAGGGCTGTTTTTT; CDR3: CATSFRDRGLGLFF
J: TRBJ1-1; D: .; length: 13; size: .; V: TRBV27; DNA: TGTGCCAGCAGTTTGAGGGAAAACACTGAAGCTTTCTTT; CDR3: CASSLRENTEAFF
J: TRBJ2-5; D: .; length: 15; size: .; V: TRBV3-1/TRBV3-2; DNA: TGTGCCAGCAGCCAACAACAGGGCCCGGGGGAGACCCAGTACTTC; CDR3: CASSQQQGPGETQYF
J: TRBJ2-1; D: TRBD2; length: 17; size: .; V: TRBV6-6; DNA: TGTGCCAGCAGCCGATCCTTAGCGGGATGGGGAGGCGATGAGCAGTTCTTC; CDR3: CASSRSLAGWGGDEQFF
J: TRBJ2-7; D: .; length: 14; size: once; V: TRBV5-1; DNA: TGCGCCAGCAGCTCTCAGGGGATTACCTACGAGCAGTACTTC; CDR3: CASSSQGITYEQYF
J: TRBJ2-5; D: TRBD1; length: 16; size: .; V: TRBV7-9; DNA: TGTGCCAGCAGCCAACGACCGGACAGGCGCAAGTGGACCCAGTACTTC; CDR3: CASSQRPDRRKWTQYF
J: TRBJ2-7; D: TRBD1; length: 13; size: .; V: TRBV11-3; DNA: TGTGCCAGCAGCCAAGACAGGGTCAACGAGCAGTACTTC; CDR3: CASSQDRVNEQYF
J: TRBJ2-7; D: TRBD2; length: 13; size: .; V: TRBV10-3; DNA: TGTGCCATGACTAGCGGGCCCTCCTACGAGCAGTACTTC; CDR3: CAMTSGPSYEQYF
J: TRBJ2-1; D: .; length: 18; size: .; V: TRBV19; DNA: TGTGCCAGTAGTATAGGTTACGGAGGGACGGGTTACTACAATGAGCAGTTCTTC; CDR3: CASSIGYGGTGYYNEQFF
J: TRBJ2-1; D: TRBD2; length: 14; size: once; V: TRBV7-2; DNA: TGTGCCAGCAGATTAGCGGGGGGGTACAATGAGCAGTTCTTC; CDR3: CASRLAGGYNEQFF
J: TRBJ1-2; D: TRBD1; length: 12; size: .; V: TRBV3-1/TRBV3-2; DNA: TGTGCCAGCAGCCAAGGGACAGGGGGCTACACCTTC; CDR3: CASSQGTGGYTF
J: TRBJ2-1; D: TRBD2; length: 15; size: few; V: TRBV9; DNA: TGTGCCAGCAGCGTGCGAGCTAGCGGGGGGACTGAGCAGTTCTTC; CDR3: CASSVRASGGTEQFF
J: TRBJ1-2; D: .; length: 14; size: .; V: TRBV27; DNA: TGTGCCAGCAGTTTGGCGGGGGCCGACTATGGCTACACCTTC; CDR3: CASSLAGADYGYTF
J: TRBJ2-1; D: TRBD2; length: 15; size: .; V: TRBV5-6; DNA: TGTGCCAGCAGCCCCGGGGGGTTCTCCTACAATGAGCAGTTCTTC; CDR3: CASSPGGFSYNEQFF
J: TRBJ1-4; D: .; length: 15; size: .; V: TRBV7-9; DNA: TGTGCCAGCAGCAACCCCGGCAGGGGTAATGAAAAACTGTTTTTT; CDR3: CASSNPGRGNEKLFF
J: TRBJ1-3; D: .; length: 14; size: .; V: TRBV6-5; DNA: TGTGCCAGCAGTTTACCGGGGACTGGAAACACCATATATTTT; CDR3: CASSLPGTGNTIYF
J: TRBJ2-1; D: TRBD2; length: 17; size: .; V: TRBV5-1; DNA: TGCGCCAGCAGCCCCCCCCTACTAGCGGGAGGTCAAAATGAGCAGTTCTTC; CDR3: CASSPPLLAGGQNEQFF
J: TRBJ2-7; D: .; length: 12; size: .; V: TRBV29-1; DNA: TGCAGCGTTGTAGAAGGGGCCTACGAGCAGTACTTC; CDR3: CSVVEGAYEQYF
J: TRBJ2-4; D: TRBD2; length: 19; size: .; V: TRBV11-2; DNA: TGTGCCAGCAGCTTAGACAGTAGCGGGGGGGCGGGTTTCAAAAACATTCAGTACTTC; CDR3: CASSLDSSGGAGFKNIQYF
J: TRBJ1-1; D: .; length: 14; size: once; V: TRBV7-9; DNA: TGTGCCAGCAGCTCACTCATGGTTACCACTGAAGCTTTCTTT; CDR3: CASSSLMVTTEAFF
J: TRBJ1-1; D: .; length: 14; size: .; V: TRBV9; DNA: TGTGCCAGCAGCGAGTCGGGGGTGGAAACTGAAGCTTTCTTT; CDR3: CASSESGVETEAFF
J: TRBJ1-1; D: TRBD1; length: 16; size: .; V: TRBV6-2/TRBV6-3; DNA: TGTGCCAGCAGCCCTGGACAGGGTCGGGGACGCACTGAAGCTTTCTTT; CDR3: CASSPGQGRGRTEAFF
J: TRBJ2-2; D: .; length: 17; size: once; V: TRBV2; DNA: TGTGCCAGCAGTGAGCTTGTGGAGCCCGCAGACACCGGGGAGCTGTTTTTT; CDR3: CASSELVEPADTGELFF
J: TRBJ2-1; D: .; length: 15; size: .; V: TRBV2; DNA: TGTGCCAGCAGTGAAGTCTCGGTCATCTACAATGAGCAGTTCTTC; CDR3: CASSEVSVIYNEQFF
J: TRBJ2-7; D: TRBD2; length: 16; size: .; V: TRBV7-2; DNA: TGTGCCAGCAGCTTATTGGGGTCTAGCGGGAGTTACGAGCAGTACTTC; CDR3: CASSLLGSSGSYEQYF